The 27 T cell receptor beta chains listed next were all sequenced from one sample in a study of OX40 agonist ivuxolimab in advanced cancers. Data came from immunoSEQ multiplex PCR; TCRdb stores just in-frame clones and leaves some out. This table has tens of thousands of clones, 80% to 90% appearing once. Source: CD4+ or CD8+ T cells sorted from blood, taken in a trial of the OX40 agonist ivuxolimab. The origin of the receptors is an adult with an advanced solid tumor such as melanoma, head and neck, liver or kidney cancer.

The chain uses TRBV19 and TRBJ2-2, with 11 bases that match TRBD1. There are 15 residues in the CDR3. Trimming cost V 7 bases and J 5 bases; bases outside gene matches: 6. Germline CDR1 and CDR2: LNHDA and SQIVND (reference sequence). Here the CDR3 reads CASTRGQGATGELFF. CDR3 nucleotide sequence: TGTGCCAGTACCCGAGGACAGGGGGCGACCGGGGAGCTGTTTTTT.

The chain employs TRBV9 and TRBJ2-3; possibly TRBD2 for D (6 bases). Trimming took 4 bases from V and 3 from J, leaving 18 bases between them. The CDR3 is 16 residues long. Germline V gene data show CDR1 as SGDLS and CDR2 as YYNGEE. Here the CDR3 DNA reads TGTGCCAGCAGCCCTGAGGGGACTCCGGCGACAGATACGCAGTATTTT. As protein: CASSPEGTPATDTQYF.

This chain uses TRBV7-8 with TRBJ1-1; TRBD1 might be the D (5 bases). The CDR3 spans 14 residues. Per germline, CDR1 SGHVS and CDR2 FQNEAQ. V was trimmed by 5 bases and J by 4 bases, leaving 14 bases between them. The CDR3, as DNA: TGTGCCAGCAGCATCAACCAGGGTCGCACTGAAGCTTTCTTT. Translated: CASSINQGRTEAFF.

The J gene is TRBJ1-2, the V gene TRBV29-1, with no clear D. V lost 3 bases and J 5 bases, leaving 7 bases between the germline ends. CDR1 is SQVTM, CDR2 ANQGSEA, per germline. The CDR3 is 11 residues long. In DNA, the CDR3 is TGCAGCGTTGAGGGCGCTTATGGCTACACCTTC. Its protein is CSVEGAYGYTF.

V is TRBV19 and J is TRBJ1-2; no clear D. The CDR3 covers 11 residues. Germline CDR1 reads LNHDA; CDR2 reads SQIVND (reference sequence). The germline V and J ends were trimmed by 6 bases and 7 bases, with 9 bases remaining between them. This CDR3 is CASSGGFGYTF. As DNA, the CDR3 is TGTGCCAGTAGCGGAGGATTTGGCTACACCTTC.

The chain is built from TRBV4-1 and TRBJ1-4; D not certain. Trimming left V 2 bases short and J 0 bases short, with 13 bases between. Looked up from germline, CDR1 is MGHRA and CDR2 is YSYEKL. The CDR3 has 17 residues. CDR3 amino acids: CASSQPLTFATNEKLFF. The CDR3 DNA reads as TGCGCCAGCAGCCAACCTCTAACCTTTGCAACTAATGAAAAACTGTTTTTT.

The rearrangement joins TRBV30 to TRBJ2-7; D uncertain. The V gene lost 5 bases and the J gene lost 4 bases, with 9 bases spanning the gap. From germline, CDR1 is GTSNPN and CDR2 SVGIG (reference sequence). CDR3 length: 11 amino acids. CDR3 in amino acids: CAWGVNYEQYF. The CDR3 DNA reads as TGTGCCTGGGGAGTTAATTACGAGCAGTACTTC.

The chain uses TRBV29-1 and TRBJ1-1; 8 nucleotides match TRBD1. J lost 2 bases, V lost 7 bases, and 6 bases had no gene match. Germline assignment: CDR1 SQVTM and CDR2 ANQGSEA. This CDR3 region has 13 residues. The CDR3 sequence: CSGTDRANTEAFF. The DNA for the CDR3 is TGCAGCGGAACGGACAGGGCTAACACTGAAGCTTTCTTT.

This chain uses TRBV5-1 with TRBJ2-3; D is uncertain. There are 14 residues in the CDR3. Trimming pared 0 bases from V and 1 base from J, leaving 6 bases between. Germline CDR1 reads SGHRS; CDR2 reads YFSETQ. The CDR3 DNA is TGCGCCAGCAGCTTGGCTACAGGCACAGATACGCAGTATTTT. Its protein is CASSLATGTDTQYF.

As DNA, the CDR3 is TGTGCCAGCAGCCTAAACTACGAGCAGTACTTC. It specifies CASSLNYEQYF. The gene calls are TRBV14 and TRBJ2-7; D gene uncertain. The V and J ends lost 4 bases and 3 bases respectively, with 4 bases between them. Looked up from germline, CDR1 is SGHDN and CDR2 is FVKESK. This CDR3 has 11 residues.

The chain is built from TRBV9 and TRBJ2-7, with D possibly matching TRBD2 (6 bases). Germline V CDR1 and CDR2: SGDLS, YYNGEE. The V end lost 0 bases, the J end lost 1 base, and 11 bases lay between the germline ends. The CDR3 is 15 residues long. In nucleotides, the CDR3 is TGTGCCAGCAGCGTAGGGGGGGACGATTCCTACGAGCAGTACTTC. This encodes CASSVGGDDSYEQYF.

The chain links TRBV11-2 to TRBJ2-1; tentatively, D is TRBD2 (5 bases). Trimming stripped 5 bases from V and 9 bases from J, with 11 bases between. Looked up from germline, CDR1 is SGHAT and CDR2 is FQNNGV. The CDR3 covers 12 residues. The CDR3 loop reads CASSQEAGEQFF. The CDR3, as DNA: TGTGCCAGCAGCCAGGAGGCGGGTGAGCAGTTCTTC.

The V gene is TRBV19, the J gene TRBJ1-5; D ambiguous. CDR1 and CDR2 from the germline V gene are LNHDA and SQIVND (reference sequence). CDR3 length equals 15 residues. Trimming took off 1 base at V and 0 bases at J, with 7 bases between the two ends. In DNA form, the CDR3 reads TGTGCCAGTAGTATAGGGAGATATAGCAATCAGCCCCAGCATTTT. Its translation: CASSIGRYSNQPQHF.

This sequence joins TRBV5-1 and TRBJ1-2, with a possible D match to TRBD1 (5 bases). The CDR3 sequence is 13 residues long. In germline, CDR1 is SGHRS, CDR2 YFSETQ. Trimming left V 4 bases short and J 5 bases short, with 12 bases between. The CDR3: CASSPGEGYGYTF. The CDR3 nucleotides are TGCGCCAGCAGCCCGGGGGAGGGTTATGGCTACACCTTC.

The chain employs TRBV10-1 and TRBJ2-5; either TRBD1 or TRBD2 may supply D (5 bases each). Trimming took off 2 bases at V and 4 bases at J, with 8 bases between the two ends. This CDR3 has 13 residues. Germline assignment: CDR1 WNHNN and CDR2 SYGVQD (reference sequence). Here the CDR3 reads CASSEGGRETQYF. Written as DNA, the CDR3 is TGCGCCAGCAGTGAGGGGGGTCGAGAGACCCAGTACTTC.

The chain combines TRBV6-1 with TRBJ1-1; no reliable D call. Trimming cost V 0 bases and J 1 base, with 15 bases left between them. Germline V lookup: CDR1 MNHNS, CDR2 SASEGT. The length of the CDR3 is 17 residues. CDR3 sequence reads: CASSEALHGRQNTEAFF. CDR3 nucleotide sequence: TGTGCCAGCAGTGAAGCGCTTCATGGCAGACAGAACACTGAAGCTTTCTTT.

The chain has TRBV10-1 and TRBJ1-5, with a weak D call TRBD1 (6 bases). This CDR3 comprises 13 residues. The ends were cut back, 6 bases at V and 5 bases at J, with 11 bases in the middle. The germline gives CDR1 WNHNN, CDR2 SYGVQD (reference sequence). CDR3 amino acids: CASSDRIDQPQHF. The CDR3 nucleotides read TGCGCCAGCAGCGACAGGATTGATCAGCCCCAGCATTTT.

The chain links TRBV27 to TRBJ1-1; D unresolved. Germline-derived CDR1 and CDR2 are MNHEY and SMNVEV (reference sequence). V dropped 1 base and J dropped 1 base, with 16 bases sitting between them. The CDR3 consists of 17 residues. The CDR3 reads CASSLYGRGSPNTEAFF. CDR3 DNA sequence: TGTGCCAGCAGTTTATACGGACGGGGATCTCCGAACACTGAAGCTTTCTTT.

The J gene is TRBJ1-1, the V gene TRBV6-6; D is unresolved. Trimming left V 6 bases short and J 4 bases short, with 12 bases between. The CDR3 length is 13 residues. Germline V gene data show CDR1 as MNHNY and CDR2 as SVGAGI (reference sequence). The CDR3 here is CASRSSGSTEAFF. The CDR3 DNA sequence: TGTGCCAGCAGGAGTAGCGGGAGCACTGAAGCTTTCTTT.

This chain links TRBV18 with TRBJ1-4, with no clear D. Germline V CDR1 and CDR2: KGHSH, LQKENI. There are 13 residues in the CDR3. Deletions cut 3 bases from V and 8 bases from J, with 10 bases between. In DNA form, the CDR3 reads TGTGCCAGCTCACCCATCCCCGAGGAAAAACTGTTTTTT. Amino acids: CASSPIPEEKLFF.

A few counts support this clone. The CDR3 nucleotides read TGCAGCTCCGGACTAGAGCCAGATACGCAGTATTTT. Encoded protein: CSSGLEPDTQYF. The V and J genes are TRBV29-1 and TRBJ2-3, with 7 bases identical to TRBD2. CDR3 length: 12 amino acids. Germline V lookup: CDR1 SQVTM, CDR2 ANQGSEA. V shed 8 bases, J shed 4 bases, and the junction held 6 bases outside the gene matches.

The chain carries TRBV6-1 and TRBJ2-4; 7 bases line up with TRBD1. From germline, CDR1 is MNHNS and CDR2 SASEGT. CDR3 length: 15 residues. V lost 5 bases, J lost 6 bases, and 10 bases stayed unmatched. The CDR3 loop reads CASSLSTQGRNIQYF. The CDR3 DNA reads TGTGCCAGCAGTTTAAGTACACAGGGGAGAAACATTCAGTACTTC.

The chain links TRBV27 to TRBJ1-5, with TRBD1 as a possible D gene (6 bases). The CDR3 is made up of 17 amino acids. V lost 10 bases, J lost 4 bases, and 26 bases lay in between. CDR1 MNHEY and CDR2 SMNVEV come from the germline V gene (reference sequence). DNA for the CDR3: TGTGCCACCAGACCCTCCGGGGGCCTCGGGGGGAATCAGCCCCAGCATTTT. This translates into CATRPSGGLGGNQPQHF.

The V and J genes are TRBV6-4 and TRBJ1-1, with D unclear. Germline V gene sequence: CDR1 MRHNA, CDR2 SNTAGT. This CDR3 region has 16 residues. Trimming removed 1 base from V and 5 bases from J, with 17 bases in between. CDR3 region: CASSDFYTKDGTEAFF. CDR3 DNA: TGTGCCAGCAGTGACTTCTATACAAAGGATGGGACTGAAGCTTTCTTT.

The V and J genes are TRBV27 and TRBJ2-1, with a weak D call TRBD1 (6 bases). This CDR3 has 15 amino acids. The V end lost 5 bases, the J end lost 1 base, and 12 bases lay between the germline ends. CDR1 and CDR2 (germline): MNHEY, SMNVEV (reference sequence). CDR3 bases: TGTGCCAGCAGTCTTAACAGGGCTTCCTACAATGAGCAGTTCTTC. Residues: CASSLNRASYNEQFF.

This clone was recorded a few times. This rearrangement joins TRBV5-1 to TRBJ1-1; weak D call: TRBD1 (5 bases). The V end lost 8 bases, the J end lost 10 bases, and 15 bases lay between the germline ends. The V gene's germline CDR1 is SGHRS and CDR2 YFSETQ. The CDR3 consists of 11 residues. The CDR3, as DNA: TGCGCCAGTGCCAGAGGGGACGTAGCTTTCTTT. Its translation: CASARGDVAFF.

The J gene is TRBJ2-2, the V gene TRBV5-8, with 7 bases fitting TRBD1. Trimming at V came to 4 bases and at J to 1 base, leaving 7 bases not matched to a gene. The CDR3 covers 16 residues. Germline V gene sequence: CDR1 SGHTS, CDR2 YDEGEE. CDR3 DNA sequence: TGTGCCAGCAGCCCGTCCCAGGGGGAGAACACCGGGGAGCTGTTTTTT. This sequence encodes CASSPSQGENTGELFF.